This T cell receptor (beta chain) was observed in a study of T cell responses to AZD1222 COVID-19 vaccine. Study-level background: Both about-4-week and about-12-week second-dose recipients were combined.

Per germline, CDR1 SGHTA and CDR2 FQGNSA. CDR3 length: 15 amino acids. V shed 5 bases and J shed 4 bases, with 17 bases lying between them. Sequencing used immunoSEQ multiplex PCR; TCRdb keeps in-frame clones, though not all of them. The sample lists some 180,000 clones; roughly 92% were seen once. The specimen was peripheral blood, collected on day 0 of AZD1222 vaccination. V is TRBV7-2 and J is TRBJ1-2; no firm D call. This clonotype originated in an adult in good health. CDR3 region: CASSPPLAGPYGYTF. The CDR3 DNA sequence: TGTGCCAGCAGCCCTCCCCTGGCAGGCCCCTATGGCTACACCTTC. Full variable domain (missing parts from reference TRBV7-2 and TRBJ1-2): GAGVSQSPSNKVTEKGKDVELRCDPISGHTALYWYRQSLGQGLEFLIYFQGNSAPDKSGLPSDRFSAERTGGSVSTLTIQRTQQEDSAVYLCASSPPLAGPYGYTFGSGTRLTVV.